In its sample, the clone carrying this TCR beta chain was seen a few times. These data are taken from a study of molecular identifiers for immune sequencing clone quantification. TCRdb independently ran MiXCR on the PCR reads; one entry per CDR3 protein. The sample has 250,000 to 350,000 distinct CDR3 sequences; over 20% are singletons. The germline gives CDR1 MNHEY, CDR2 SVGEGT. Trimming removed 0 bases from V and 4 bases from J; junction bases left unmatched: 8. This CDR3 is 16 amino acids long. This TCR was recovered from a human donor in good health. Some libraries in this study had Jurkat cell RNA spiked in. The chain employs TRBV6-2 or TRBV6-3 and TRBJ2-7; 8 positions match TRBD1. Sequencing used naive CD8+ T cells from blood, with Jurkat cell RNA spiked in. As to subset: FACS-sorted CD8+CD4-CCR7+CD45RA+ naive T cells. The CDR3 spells CASSYSTDRVQYEQYF. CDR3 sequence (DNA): TGTGCCAGCAGTTACTCGACGGACAGGGTTCAGTACGAGCAGTACTTC.